This TCR beta chain was identified during a study of vaccination effects on CD4 cells after COVID-19. V gave up 5 bases and J gave up 2 bases; unmatched junction bases: 6. This CDR3 has 15 residues. Germline lookup yields CDR1 PRHDT and CDR2 FYEKMQ (reference sequence). Clones were read by immunoSEQ multiplex PCR, and TCRdb kept only the in-frame ones, dropping some. Among tens of thousands of clones, approximately 70% were seen once, and the ten largest hold approximately 22%. Before sequencing, viral peptide pools were used by the ViraFEST assay to expand antigen-specific CD4+ T cells. Upon completion of more than eight days in culture, CD4+ T cells were isolated. Negative nucleocapsid antibody tests before and after vaccination confirmed no previous SARS-CoV-2 infection. It was with around 9.9 IU/ml IL-2 and around 10 ug/ml peptides that 1.5 million to 2 million PBMC per well were cultured. It was on days 3 and 7 that half the medium was replaced with IL-2 medium.

Concerning this clone: As yet, its antigen is unknown.

This rearrangement joins TRBV13 to TRBJ2-3; TRBD1 matches at 8 bases. The specimen comprised CD4+ T cells from PBMCs cultured with SARS-CoV-2 spike peptides, sampled before COVID-19 vaccination. This clonotype was sampled from a human donor who received a COVID-19 vaccine. CDR3 region: CASSRRTGNTDTQYF. The CDR3, as DNA: TGTGCCAGCAGCCGCAGGACAGGGAACACAGATACGCAGTATTTT.